This T cell receptor (beta chain) stems from a study of prognosis after radiotherapy for stage I lung cancer. Overall study: Those with stage I non-small cell lung cancer who took part were enrolled between April 2018 and 2019. In this cohort, every patient with non-small cell lung cancer was regarded as medically inoperable. Patients numbered approximately 12 men and five or six women, aged roughly 53 to 90 with a median of roughly 70 years.

This clonotype was recorded many times. The authors amplified TCR beta CDR3 from genomic DNA using two-round multiplex PCR. During first-round PCR, primers specific to each TRBV and TRBJ gene were used. Universal primers featured in the second PCR round. TCRdb reprocessed the multiplex PCR reads via MiXCR and lists one record per CDR3 protein. The table records around 18,000 distinct CDR3 sequences, over 25% of them present only once. The length of the CDR3 is 16 residues. The V and J ends lost 3 bases and 5 bases, in that order; junction bases with no gene match: 5. Germline values: CDR1 PRHDT, CDR2 FYEKMQ (reference sequence).

The input for sequencing was PBMCs, taken before or after stereotactic body radiation therapy (not recorded which). The chain is built from TRBV13 and TRBJ2-1, with 12 bases identical to TRBD2. This TCR came from a donor at least 50 years old with non-small cell lung cancer. As DNA, the CDR3 is TGTGCCAGCAGCTTTTCTAGCGGGAGGGGCCACAATGAGCAGTTCTTC. It encodes CASSFSSGRGHNEQFF.